What follows is one T cell receptor beta chain and its context. V lost 6 bases to trimming and J lost 5 bases, with 6 bases between them. The CDR3 has 11 residues. Germline CDR1 and CDR2: KGHSH and LQKENI. These data come from a study of cytomegalovirus exposure and HLA in healthy donors. A multiplex PCR was run with 60 Vbeta primers and 13 Jbeta primers. The assay was immunoSEQ multiplex PCR, and TCRdb's table has in-frame clones only and misses some. The profile shows fewer than 120,000 clones, approximately 86% of them singletons. This rearrangement joins TRBV18 to TRBJ2-3; D is uncertain. The sample was PBMCs. This receptor was identified in a middle-aged man in good health and CMV-seronegative. Written as DNA, the CDR3 is TGTGCCAGCTCTGAGAAAGATACGCAGTATTTT. The encoded protein is CASSEKDTQYF.